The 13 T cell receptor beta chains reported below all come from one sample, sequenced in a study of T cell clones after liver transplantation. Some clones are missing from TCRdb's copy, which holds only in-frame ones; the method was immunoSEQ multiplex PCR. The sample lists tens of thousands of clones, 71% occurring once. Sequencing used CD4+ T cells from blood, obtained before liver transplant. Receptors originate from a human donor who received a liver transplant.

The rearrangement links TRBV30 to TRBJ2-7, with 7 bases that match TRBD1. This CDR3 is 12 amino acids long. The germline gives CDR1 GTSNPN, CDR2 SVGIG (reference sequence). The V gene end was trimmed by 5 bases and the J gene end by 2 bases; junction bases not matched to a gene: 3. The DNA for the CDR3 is TGTGCCTGGTACAGGGGAACCTACGAGCAGTACTTC. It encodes CAWYRGTYEQYF.

This CDR3 is CASSEYGQGSTEAFF. CDR3 sequence (DNA): TGTGCCAGCAGTGAATATGGACAGGGATCCACTGAAGCTTTCTTT. V gene TRBV25-1 combines with J gene TRBJ1-1; TRBD1 matches at 8 bases. Germline CDR1 MGHDK, CDR2 SYGVNS. V gave up 0 bases and J gave up 4 bases; unmatched junction bases: 4. The CDR3 is made up of 15 amino acids.

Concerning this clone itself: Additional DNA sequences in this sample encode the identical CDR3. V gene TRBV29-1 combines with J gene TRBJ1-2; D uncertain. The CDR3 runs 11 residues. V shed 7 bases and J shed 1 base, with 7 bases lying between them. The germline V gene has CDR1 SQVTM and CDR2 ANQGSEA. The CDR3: CSAYSNYGYTF. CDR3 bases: TGCAGCGCATACAGTAACTATGGCTACACCTTC. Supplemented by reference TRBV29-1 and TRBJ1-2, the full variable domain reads SAVISQKPSRDICQRGTSLTIQCQVDSQVTMMFWYRQQPGQSLTLIATANQGSEATYESGFVIDKFPISRPNLTFSTLTVSNMSPEDSSIYLCSAYSNYGYTFGSGTRLTVV.

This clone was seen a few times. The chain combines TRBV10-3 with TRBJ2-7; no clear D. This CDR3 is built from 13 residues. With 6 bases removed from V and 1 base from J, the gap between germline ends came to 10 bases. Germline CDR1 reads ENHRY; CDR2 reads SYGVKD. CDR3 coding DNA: TGTGCCATCAGGCACCGACTTTCCTACGAGCAGTACTTC. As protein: CAIRHRLSYEQYF.

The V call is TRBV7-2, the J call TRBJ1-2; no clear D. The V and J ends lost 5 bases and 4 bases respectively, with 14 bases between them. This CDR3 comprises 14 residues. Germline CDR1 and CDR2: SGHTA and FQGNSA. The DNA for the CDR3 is TGTGCCAGCAGCCCAGGACTAGATGGCTATGGCTACACCTTC. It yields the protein CASSPGLDGYGYTF.

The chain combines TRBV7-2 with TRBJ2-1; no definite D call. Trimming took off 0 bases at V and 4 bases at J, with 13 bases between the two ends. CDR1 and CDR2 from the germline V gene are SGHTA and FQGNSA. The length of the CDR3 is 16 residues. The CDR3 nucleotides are TGTGCCAGCAGCTTAGCTCCGACTGCTGGTTACAATGAGCAGTTCTTC. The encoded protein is CASSLAPTAGYNEQFF. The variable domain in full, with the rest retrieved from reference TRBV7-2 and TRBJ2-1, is GAGVSQSPSNKVTEKGKDVELRCDPISGHTALYWYRQSLGQGLEFLIYFQGNSAPDKSGLPSDRFSAERTGGSVSTLTIQRTQQEDSAVYLCASSLAPTAGYNEQFFGPGTRLTVL.

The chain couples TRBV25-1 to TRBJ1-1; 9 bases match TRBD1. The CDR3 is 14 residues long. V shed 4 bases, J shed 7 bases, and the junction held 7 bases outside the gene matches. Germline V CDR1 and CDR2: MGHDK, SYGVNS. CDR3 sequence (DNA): TGTGCCAGCAGTGCGACCGGGACAGGGAATGAAGCTTTCTTT. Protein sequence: CASSATGTGNEAFF.

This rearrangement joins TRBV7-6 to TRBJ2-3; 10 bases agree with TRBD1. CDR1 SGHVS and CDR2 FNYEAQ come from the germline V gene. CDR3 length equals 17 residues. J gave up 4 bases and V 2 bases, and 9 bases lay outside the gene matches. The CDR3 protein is CASSLLLGQGRADTQYF. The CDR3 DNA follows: TGTGCCAGCAGCTTACTCCTGGGACAGGGGAGGGCAGATACGCAGTATTTT.

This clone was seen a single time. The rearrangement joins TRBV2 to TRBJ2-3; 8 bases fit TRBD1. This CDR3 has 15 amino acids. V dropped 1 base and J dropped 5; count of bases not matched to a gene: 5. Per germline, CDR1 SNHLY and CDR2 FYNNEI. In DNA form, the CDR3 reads TGTGCCAGCAGTGAAGGCAGGGGGCCGGTAGATACGCAGTATTTT. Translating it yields CASSEGRGPVDTQYF.

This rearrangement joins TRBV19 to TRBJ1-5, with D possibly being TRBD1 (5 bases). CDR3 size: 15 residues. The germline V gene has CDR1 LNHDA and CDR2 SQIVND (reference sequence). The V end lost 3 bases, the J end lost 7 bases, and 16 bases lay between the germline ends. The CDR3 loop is CASSISEGSGQPQHF. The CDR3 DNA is TGTGCCAGTAGTATCTCGGAGGGGTCAGGGCAGCCCCAGCATTTT.

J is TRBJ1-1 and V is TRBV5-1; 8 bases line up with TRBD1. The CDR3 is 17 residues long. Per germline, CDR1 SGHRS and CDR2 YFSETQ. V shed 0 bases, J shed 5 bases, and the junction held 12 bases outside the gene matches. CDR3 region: CASSLGGQGARGTEAFF. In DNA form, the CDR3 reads TGCGCCAGCAGCTTGGGTGGACAGGGTGCAAGAGGAACTGAAGCTTTCTTT.

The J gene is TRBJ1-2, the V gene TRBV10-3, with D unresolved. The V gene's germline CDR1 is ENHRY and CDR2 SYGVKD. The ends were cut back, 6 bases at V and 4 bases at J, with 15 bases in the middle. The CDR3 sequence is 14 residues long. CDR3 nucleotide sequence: TGTGCCATCAGGGGCCAGGCAGAGAGCTATGGCTACACCTTC. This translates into CAIRGQAESYGYTF.

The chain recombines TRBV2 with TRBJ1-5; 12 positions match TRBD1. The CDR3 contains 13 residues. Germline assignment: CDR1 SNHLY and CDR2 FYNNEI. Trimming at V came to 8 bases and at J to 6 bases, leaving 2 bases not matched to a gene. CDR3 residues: CASGTGGGQPQHF. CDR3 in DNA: TGTGCCAGCGGGACAGGGGGCGGTCAGCCCCAGCATTTT.